This TCR beta chain was identified in a study of metastatic and nonmetastatic thyroid tumors. V lost 2 bases to trimming and J lost 0 bases, with 14 bases between them. The V gene's germline CDR1 is SGHRS and CDR2 YFSETQ. This CDR3 comprises 16 residues. Not a single patient had been given any form of treatment at any point before undergoing thyroid surgery. TCRdb recomputed clones from the PCR reads via MiXCR. The table shows about 12,000 clones, with 20% to 30% occurring only once. The TCR sequence derives from a female donor with papillary thyroid cancer or a benign thyroid nodule (not recorded which). Some clones in this sample may be carry-over from other donors' samples. The sequencing sample was made of tumor tissue. V usage is TRBV5-1 and J usage is TRBJ1-2; D possibly corresponds to TRBD1 (5 bases). CDR3 nucleotides: TGCGCCAGCAGCTTATCAGGGTCGGGGCCTAACTATGGCTACACCTTC. This encodes CASSLSGSGPNYGYTF.